This TCR beta chain was found in a study of shared clonotypes between healthy human individuals. Trimming removed 1 base from V and 5 bases from J, with 8 bases in between. CDR3 length: 13 amino acids. Per germline, CDR1 SGHAT and CDR2 FQNNGV. Original processing notes: For the immunoSEQ data, sequences were junction-only without quality scores, so filtering differed. Libraries were prepared by immunoSEQ multiplex PCR; TCRdb keeps only in-frame clonotypes and omits some of them. V, J and clone size are taken as reported in that table, and D and trimming were inferred from the DNA itself. This repertoire shows some 630,000 clones, 72% found once; its top ten account for less than 2%.

The TCR sequence derives from a woman aged 30 to 39 in good health. The sequenced sample consisted of memory CD4+ T cells sorted from blood. Subset given: CD45RA-negative fraction. This chain links TRBV11-2 with TRBJ1-1; no clear D. The CDR3 sequence: CASSLGLTTEAFF. The CDR3 region has the DNA TGTGCCAGCAGCTTAGGTCTAACAACTGAAGCTTTCTTT.